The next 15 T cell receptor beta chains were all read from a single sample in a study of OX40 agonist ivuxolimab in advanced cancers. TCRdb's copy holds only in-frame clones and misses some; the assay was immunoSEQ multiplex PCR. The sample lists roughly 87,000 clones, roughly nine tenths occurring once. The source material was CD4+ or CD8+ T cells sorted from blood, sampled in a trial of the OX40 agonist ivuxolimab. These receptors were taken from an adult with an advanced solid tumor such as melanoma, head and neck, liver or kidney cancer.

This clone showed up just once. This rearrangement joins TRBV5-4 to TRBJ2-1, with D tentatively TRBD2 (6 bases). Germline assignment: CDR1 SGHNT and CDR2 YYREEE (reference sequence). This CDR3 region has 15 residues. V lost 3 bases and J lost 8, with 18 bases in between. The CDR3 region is CASSSGLDGLDEQFF. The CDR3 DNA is TGTGCCAGCAGCTCGGGACTTGATGGACTTGATGAGCAGTTCTTC.

CDR3: CASSLAGFSSTAEAFF. The CDR3 nucleotides are TGCGCCAGCAGCTTGGCCGGGTTCTCATCCACCGCTGAAGCTTTCTTT. The gene calls are TRBV5-1 and TRBJ1-1, with D unclear. V lost 0 bases, J lost 6 bases, and 18 bases lay in between. The CDR3 length is 16 residues. From germline, CDR1 is SGHRS and CDR2 YFSETQ.

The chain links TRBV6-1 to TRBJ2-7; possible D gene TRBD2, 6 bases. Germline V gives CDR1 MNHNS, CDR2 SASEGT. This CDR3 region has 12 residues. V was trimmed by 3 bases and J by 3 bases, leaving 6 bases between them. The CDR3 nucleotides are TGTGCCAGCAGTGAGGGGGGCTACGAGCAGTACTTC. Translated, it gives CASSEGGYEQYF.

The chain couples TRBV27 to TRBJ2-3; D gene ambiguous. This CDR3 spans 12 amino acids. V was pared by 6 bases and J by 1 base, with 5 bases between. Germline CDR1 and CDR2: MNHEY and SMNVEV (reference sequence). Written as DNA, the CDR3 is TGTGCCAGCAGCCACCGCACAGATACGCAGTATTTT. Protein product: CASSHRTDTQYF.

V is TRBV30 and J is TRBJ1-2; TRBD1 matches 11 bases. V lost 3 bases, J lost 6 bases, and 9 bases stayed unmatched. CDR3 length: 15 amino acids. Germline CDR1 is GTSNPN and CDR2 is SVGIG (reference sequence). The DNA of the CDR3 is TGTGCCTGGAGCCGGACAGGGGGCTCTGGAGATGGCTACACCTTC. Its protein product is CAWSRTGGSGDGYTF.

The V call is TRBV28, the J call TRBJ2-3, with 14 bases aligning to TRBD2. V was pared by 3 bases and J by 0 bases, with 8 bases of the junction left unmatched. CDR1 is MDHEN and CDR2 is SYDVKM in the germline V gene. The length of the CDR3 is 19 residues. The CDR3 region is CASSFPGLAGGPSTDTQYF. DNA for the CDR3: TGTGCCAGCAGTTTCCCCGGACTAGCGGGGGGACCTAGCACAGATACGCAGTATTTT.

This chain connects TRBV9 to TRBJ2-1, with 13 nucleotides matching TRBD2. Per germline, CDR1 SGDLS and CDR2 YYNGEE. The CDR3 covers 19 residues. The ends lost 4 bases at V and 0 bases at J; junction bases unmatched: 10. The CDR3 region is CASSWRGLAGMSSYNEQFF. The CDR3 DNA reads TGTGCCAGCAGCTGGAGGGGACTAGCGGGGATGAGCTCCTACAATGAGCAGTTCTTC.

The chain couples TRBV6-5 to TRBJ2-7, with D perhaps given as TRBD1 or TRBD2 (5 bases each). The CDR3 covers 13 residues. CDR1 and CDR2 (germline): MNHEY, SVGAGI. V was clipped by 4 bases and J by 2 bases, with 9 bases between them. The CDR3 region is CASSWGPAYEQYV. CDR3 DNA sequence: TGTGCCAGCAGTTGGGGACCGGCCTACGAGCAGTACGTC.

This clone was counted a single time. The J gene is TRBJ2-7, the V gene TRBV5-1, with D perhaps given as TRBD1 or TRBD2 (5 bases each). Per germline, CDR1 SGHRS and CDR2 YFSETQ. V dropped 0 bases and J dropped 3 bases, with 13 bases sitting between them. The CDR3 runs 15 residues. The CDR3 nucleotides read TGCGCCAGCAGCTTGGGGTCAGGGAGAGTCTACGAGCAGTACTTC. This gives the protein CASSLGSGRVYEQYF.

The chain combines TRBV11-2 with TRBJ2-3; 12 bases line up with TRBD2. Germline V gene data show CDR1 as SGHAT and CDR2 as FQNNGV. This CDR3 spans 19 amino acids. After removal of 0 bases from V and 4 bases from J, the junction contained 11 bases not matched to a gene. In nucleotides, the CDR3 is TGTGCCAGCAGCTTAGATTTTTCCTGGACTAGCGGGACCGCAGATACGCAGTATTTT. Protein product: CASSLDFSWTSGTADTQYF.

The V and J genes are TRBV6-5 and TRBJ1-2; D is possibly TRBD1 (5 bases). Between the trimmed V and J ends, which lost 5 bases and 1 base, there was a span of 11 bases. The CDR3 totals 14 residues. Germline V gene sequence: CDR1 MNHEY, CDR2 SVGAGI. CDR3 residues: CASSPGRGNYGYTF. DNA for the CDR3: TGTGCCAGCAGTCCGGGGCGGGGTAACTATGGCTACACCTTC.

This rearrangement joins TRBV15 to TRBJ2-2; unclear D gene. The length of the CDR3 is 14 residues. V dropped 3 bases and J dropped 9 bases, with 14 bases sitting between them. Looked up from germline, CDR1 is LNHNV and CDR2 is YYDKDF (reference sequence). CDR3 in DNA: TGTGCCACCAGCAGCCCAGGACGGAATAGGGAGCTGTTTTTT. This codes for CATSSPGRNRELFF. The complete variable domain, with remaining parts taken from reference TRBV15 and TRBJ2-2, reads DAMVIQNPRYQVTQFGKPVTLSCSQTLNHNVMYWYQQKSSQAPKLLFHYYDKDFNNEADTPDNFQSRRPNTSFCFLDIRSPGLGDTAMYLCATSSPGRNRELFFGEGSRLTVL.

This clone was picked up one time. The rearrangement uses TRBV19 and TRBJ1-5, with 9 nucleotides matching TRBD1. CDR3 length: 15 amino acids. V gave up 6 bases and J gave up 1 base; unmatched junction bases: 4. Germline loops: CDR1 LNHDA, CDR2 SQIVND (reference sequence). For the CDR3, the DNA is TGTGCCAGTAGGCCGGGACAGGGAAGCAATCAGCCCCAGCATTTT. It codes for CASRPGQGSNQPQHF.

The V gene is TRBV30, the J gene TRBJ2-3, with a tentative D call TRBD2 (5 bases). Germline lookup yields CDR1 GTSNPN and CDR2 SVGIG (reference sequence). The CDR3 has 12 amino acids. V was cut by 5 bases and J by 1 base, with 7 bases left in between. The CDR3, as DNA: TGTGCCTGGTACGGGGGCACAGATACGCAGTATTTT. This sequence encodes CAWYGGTDTQYF.

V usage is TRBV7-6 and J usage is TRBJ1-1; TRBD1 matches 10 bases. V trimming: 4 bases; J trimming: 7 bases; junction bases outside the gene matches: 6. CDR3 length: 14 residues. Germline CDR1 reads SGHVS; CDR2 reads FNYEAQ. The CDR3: CASSSGTGASEAFF. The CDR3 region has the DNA TGTGCCAGCAGCTCCGGGACAGGGGCAAGTGAAGCTTTCTTT.